Described below is a single TCR beta chain sequence and its context. How the authors handled the data: Nucleated cell number was recorded as an estimate derived from reference gene primer amplification. Only in-frame clones appear in the TCRdb table, and some are missing; sequencing was by immunoSEQ multiplex PCR. The V and J calls and clone size are taken from that table; D and trimming were inferred from the DNA. This sample has tens of thousands of clones, with around 70% found just once. The data originate from a study of blood T cell repertoires in COVID-19. Study-wide background: The study drew acute and convalescent COVID-19 samples from the United States, Italy and Spain. Nucleic acid was either cDNA or gDNA, and it came from T cells, B-cell-depleted T cells, or PBMCs.

Germline V gene lookup returns CDR1 SGHRS and CDR2 YFSETQ. V was pared by 3 bases and J by 0 bases, with 9 bases between. The length of the CDR3 is 14 residues. This rearrangement joins TRBV5-1 to TRBJ1-1; possible D gene TRBD1, 6 bases. The sequence derives from a woman in her seventies with acute or convalescent COVID-19. What was sequenced was peripheral blood. The CDR3 protein is CASSSDSLNTEAFF. CDR3 DNA: TGCGCCAGCAGCTCGGACAGCTTGAACACTGAAGCTTTCTTT.